A selection of T cell receptor beta chains follows, all from one sample in a study of blood T cell repertoires in COVID-19. Assay used: immunoSEQ multiplex PCR; TCRdb lists only in-frame clones, some missing. The sample includes about 110,000 clones, over 65% of them seen just once. Source material: peripheral blood. The source of these receptors is a woman between 40 and 55 years old with acute or convalescent COVID-19. Both conserved end residues are part of each CDR3. The order of the fields is clone size, V gene, J gene, D gene, CDR3 protein, CDR3 DNA. A D gene is named only where the DNA matches it firmly. Size is omitted from some rows. Given values are once, few, many or a class for expanded clones.

abundance: -
v_gene: TRBV5-1
j_gene: TRBJ2-1
d_gene: TRBD2
CDR3aa: CASSPGLGGGNEQFF
CDR3nt: TGCGCCAGCAGCCCGGGACTAGGGGGTGGAAATGAGCAGTTCTTC

abundance: -
v_gene: TRBV28
j_gene: TRBJ1-2
d_gene: -
CDR3aa: CASWDIGNYGYTF
CDR3nt: TGTGCCAGCTGGGACATCGGTAACTATGGCTACACCTTC

abundance: -
v_gene: TRBV5-1
j_gene: TRBJ1-6
d_gene: TRBD1
CDR3aa: CASSRATGVESPLHF
CDR3nt: TGCGCCAGCAGCCGAGCGACAGGGGTTGAGTCACCCCTCCACTTT

abundance: -
v_gene: TRBV7-9
j_gene: TRBJ2-2
d_gene: TRBD1
CDR3aa: CASSSYRGRFTGELFF
CDR3nt: TGTGCCAGCAGCTCCTACAGGGGGCGGTTCACCGGGGAGCTGTTTTTT

abundance: -
v_gene: TRBV28
j_gene: TRBJ1-5
d_gene: -
CDR3aa: CASRRDTAYGNQPQHF
CDR3nt: TGTGCCAGCAGAAGGGACACGGCCTATGGCAATCAGCCCCAGCATTTT

abundance: -
v_gene: TRBV6-6
j_gene: TRBJ2-7
d_gene: TRBD1
CDR3aa: CASSYPGQGTYEQYF
CDR3nt: TGTGCCAGCAGTTACCCGGGACAGGGAACATACGAGCAGTACTTC

abundance: -
v_gene: TRBV10-2
j_gene: TRBJ2-4
d_gene: TRBD1
CDR3aa: CASSRGQGQGIQYF
CDR3nt: TGCGCCAGCAGTAGGGGACAGGGGCAAGGGATTCAGTACTTC

abundance: -
v_gene: TRBV6-2/TRBV6-3
j_gene: TRBJ1-2
d_gene: -
CDR3aa: CASSLPTTNYGYTF
CDR3nt: TGTGCCAGCAGTCTACCGACAACCAACTATGGCTACACCTTC

abundance: few
v_gene: TRBV4-3
j_gene: TRBJ2-7
d_gene: -
CDR3aa: CASSQVLDAGEQYF
CDR3nt: TGCGCCAGCAGCCAAGTCCTAGATGCAGGGGAGCAGTACTTC

abundance: -
v_gene: TRBV24-1
j_gene: TRBJ2-6
d_gene: TRBD1
CDR3aa: CATSDPGQGAAGANVLTF
CDR3nt: TGTGCCACCAGTGATCCGGGACAGGGGGCCGCTGGGGCCAACGTCCTGACTTTC

abundance: -
v_gene: TRBV7-9
j_gene: TRBJ1-5
d_gene: TRBD1
CDR3aa: CASSRGQHSNQPQHF
CDR3nt: TGTGCCAGCAGCCGGGGACAGCATAGCAATCAGCCCCAGCATTTT

abundance: -
v_gene: TRBV7-2
j_gene: TRBJ2-3
d_gene: TRBD2
CDR3aa: CASSAGLAGGLGTQYF
CDR3nt: TGTGCCAGCAGCGCCGGACTAGCGGGGGGGTTGGGTACGCAGTATTTT

abundance: -
v_gene: TRBV6-1
j_gene: TRBJ2-2
d_gene: TRBD2
CDR3aa: CASSEERGGFAGELFF
CDR3nt: TGTGCCAGCAGTGAAGAGCGGGGGGGGTTTGCCGGGGAGCTGTTTTTT

abundance: -
v_gene: TRBV4-2
j_gene: TRBJ1-4
d_gene: -
CDR3aa: CASSQDGAWGEKLFF
CDR3nt: TGTGCCAGCAGCCAAGATGGGGCCTGGGGTGAAAAACTGTTTTTT

abundance: -
v_gene: TRBV5-1
j_gene: TRBJ2-3
d_gene: -
CDR3aa: CASSLIAGTDTQYF
CDR3nt: TGCGCCAGCAGCTTAATTGCAGGCACAGATACGCAGTATTTT

abundance: -
v_gene: TRBV28
j_gene: TRBJ2-3
d_gene: -
CDR3aa: CASSPIPRGTDTQYF
CDR3nt: TGTGCCAGCAGTCCCATACCCCGGGGCACAGATACGCAGTATTTT

abundance: -
v_gene: TRBV5-1
j_gene: TRBJ1-6
d_gene: -
CDR3aa: CASSLSEESPLHF
CDR3nt: TGCGCCAGCAGCTTGAGCGAGGAATCACCCCTCCACTTT

abundance: -
v_gene: TRBV11-1
j_gene: TRBJ1-1
d_gene: -
CDR3aa: CASSRGTGGNTEAFF
CDR3nt: TGTGCCAGCAGTCGCGGGACCGGCGGGAACACTGAAGCTTTCTTT

abundance: -
v_gene: TRBV5-4
j_gene: TRBJ1-6
d_gene: TRBD1
CDR3aa: CASSSGQDRGPLHF
CDR3nt: TGTGCCAGCAGCTCCGGACAGGATAGGGGACCCCTCCACTTT

abundance: -
v_gene: TRBV13
j_gene: TRBJ2-2
d_gene: -
CDR3aa: CASSGPGATNTGELFF
CDR3nt: TGTGCCAGCAGCGGCCCAGGGGCGACTAACACCGGGGAGCTGTTTTTT

abundance: -
v_gene: TRBV5-6
j_gene: TRBJ2-1
d_gene: -
CDR3aa: CASSLGRTNNEQFF
CDR3nt: TGTGCCAGCAGCTTGGGGCGGACTAACAATGAGCAGTTCTTC

abundance: -
v_gene: TRBV6-1
j_gene: TRBJ2-5
d_gene: TRBD1
CDR3aa: CASSEQGQGETQYF
CDR3nt: TGTGCCAGCAGTGAACAGGGACAGGGGGAGACCCAGTACTTC

abundance: -
v_gene: TRBV6-1
j_gene: TRBJ2-2
d_gene: -
CDR3aa: CASRAVEGAAGELFF
CDR3nt: TGTGCCAGCAGGGCGGTGGAGGGGGCGGCCGGGGAGCTGTTTTTT

abundance: -
v_gene: TRBV9
j_gene: TRBJ2-1
d_gene: TRBD2
CDR3aa: CASSPRLAVANEQFF
CDR3nt: TGTGCCAGCAGCCCCAGACTAGCAGTTGCCAATGAGCAGTTCTTC

abundance: many
v_gene: TRBV28
j_gene: TRBJ2-1
d_gene: -
CDR3aa: CASSGLWDEQFF
CDR3nt: TGTGCCAGCAGTGGGCTATGGGATGAGCAGTTCTTC

abundance: -
v_gene: TRBV27
j_gene: TRBJ2-7
d_gene: TRBD1
CDR3aa: CASRRQGGRYEQYF
CDR3nt: TGTGCCAGCAGGCGACAGGGGGGAAGATACGAGCAGTACTTC

abundance: -
v_gene: TRBV11-3
j_gene: TRBJ2-3
d_gene: TRBD2
CDR3aa: CASSLVTSGGTDTQYF
CDR3nt: TGTGCCAGCAGCTTAGTTACTAGCGGGGGTACAGATACGCAGTATTTT

abundance: -
v_gene: TRBV28
j_gene: TRBJ2-1
d_gene: -
CDR3aa: CASSFLLAGSYNEQFF
CDR3nt: TGTGCCAGCAGTTTTCTTTTGGCAGGCTCCTACAATGAGCAGTTCTTC

abundance: -
v_gene: TRBV6-5
j_gene: TRBJ1-1
d_gene: -
CDR3aa: CASSFQVYTEAFF
CDR3nt: TGTGCCAGCAGTTTCCAGGTTTATACTGAAGCTTTCTTT

abundance: many
v_gene: TRBV28
j_gene: TRBJ1-5
d_gene: TRBD1
CDR3aa: CASDRGLDQPQHF
CDR3nt: TGTGCCAGCGACAGGGGTCTAGATCAGCCCCAGCATTTT

abundance: once
v_gene: TRBV7-9
j_gene: TRBJ2-4
d_gene: -
CDR3aa: CASRGTTGIQYF
CDR3nt: TGTGCCAGCCGGGGAACAACCGGCATTCAGTACTTC

abundance: -
v_gene: TRBV2
j_gene: TRBJ1-5
d_gene: -
CDR3aa: CASSESGSSNQPQHF
CDR3nt: TGTGCCAGCAGTGAAAGCGGATCTAGCAATCAGCCCCAGCATTTT

abundance: -
v_gene: TRBV4-1
j_gene: TRBJ1-1
d_gene: -
CDR3aa: CASSQALNRDEAFF
CDR3nt: TGCGCCAGCAGCCAAGCCTTAAACAGAGATGAAGCTTTCTTT

abundance: -
v_gene: TRBV29-1
j_gene: TRBJ2-5
d_gene: -
CDR3aa: CSVEEAGLETQYF
CDR3nt: TGCAGCGTTGAAGAGGCAGGTCTGGAGACCCAGTACTTC

abundance: -
v_gene: TRBV5-6
j_gene: TRBJ1-6
d_gene: -
CDR3aa: CASSLQGGGSPLHF
CDR3nt: TGTGCCAGCAGCTTGCAGGGCGGGGGTTCACCCCTCCACTTT

abundance: -
v_gene: TRBV3-1/TRBV3-2
j_gene: TRBJ1-1
d_gene: -
CDR3aa: CASSQGARGTEAFF
CDR3nt: TGTGCCAGCAGCCAGGGAGCGAGGGGGACTGAAGCTTTCTTT

abundance: -
v_gene: TRBV29-1
j_gene: TRBJ2-1
d_gene: TRBD2
CDR3aa: CSVGRTSGGGEQFF
CDR3nt: TGCAGCGTCGGTCGGACTAGCGGGGGCGGTGAGCAGTTCTTC

abundance: -
v_gene: TRBV5-1
j_gene: TRBJ2-5
d_gene: -
CDR3aa: CASSRLATGRETQYF
CDR3nt: TGCGCCAGCAGCCGCCTGGCGACAGGAAGAGAGACCCAGTACTTC

abundance: -
v_gene: TRBV5-4
j_gene: TRBJ2-7
d_gene: TRBD1
CDR3aa: CASSYGQGNYEQYF
CDR3nt: TGTGCCAGCAGCTACGGACAGGGCAACTACGAGCAGTACTTC

abundance: few
v_gene: TRBV30
j_gene: TRBJ2-5
d_gene: -
CDR3aa: CAWGTVTKETQYF
CDR3nt: TGTGCCTGGGGGACTGTCACCAAAGAGACCCAGTACTTC

abundance: -
v_gene: TRBV7-9
j_gene: TRBJ2-5
d_gene: TRBD1
CDR3aa: CASSHGTAVQETQYF
CDR3nt: TGTGCCAGCAGCCATGGGACAGCGGTTCAAGAGACCCAGTACTTC

abundance: -
v_gene: TRBV6-5
j_gene: TRBJ1-4
d_gene: -
CDR3aa: CAIYGGTNEKLFF
CDR3nt: TGTGCCATATATGGGGGGACTAATGAAAAACTGTTTTTT

abundance: few
v_gene: TRBV2
j_gene: TRBJ1-4
d_gene: -
CDR3aa: CASRIVANEKLFF
CDR3nt: TGTGCCAGCAGAATCGTCGCTAATGAAAAACTGTTTTTT

abundance: -
v_gene: TRBV6-2/TRBV6-3
j_gene: TRBJ2-1
d_gene: TRBD2
CDR3aa: CASSYAGGTYNEQFF
CDR3nt: TGTGCCAGCAGTTACGCGGGGGGCACCTACAATGAGCAGTTCTTC

abundance: -
v_gene: TRBV7-9
j_gene: TRBJ1-1
d_gene: -
CDR3aa: CASSPFSNTEAFF
CDR3nt: TGTGCCAGCAGTCCGTTTTCTAACACTGAAGCTTTCTTT

abundance: -
v_gene: TRBV5-6
j_gene: TRBJ2-2
d_gene: -
CDR3aa: CASSLGERATGELFF
CDR3nt: TGTGCCAGCAGCTTGGGGGAGCGGGCCACCGGGGAGCTGTTTTTT

abundance: -
v_gene: TRBV6-5
j_gene: TRBJ2-7
d_gene: TRBD1
CDR3aa: CASSSGTGGHYEQYF
CDR3nt: TGTGCCAGCAGTTCCGGGACAGGGGGCCACTACGAGCAGTACTTC

abundance: -
v_gene: TRBV4-1
j_gene: TRBJ1-5
d_gene: TRBD1
CDR3aa: CASSQEPGQSNQPQHF
CDR3nt: TGCGCCAGCAGCCAAGAACCGGGACAGAGCAATCAGCCCCAGCATTTT